This note documents a single T cell receptor beta chain sequence. This clonotype was seen more than once but under ten times. Its antigen is unknown. No per-base quality is available; no much larger clone lies one base away. The data were taken from a study of T cell repertoires in cytomegalovirus infection (dated by TCRdb to the late 2010s). In the study overall: Donor HLA type was relevant to the analysis, because carriage of CMV infection together with the matching HLA type was indicated by public TCR beta signatures. The study at large found these results: The ex vivo response was dominated by HLA-C-restricted CMV-specific TCR beta clonotypes, which also provided the single most frequent clonotype in two of eight donors. Cumulative frequency of public TCR beta family members discriminated carriers of CMV infection plus the relevant HLA type in this cohort and an independent approximately 340-donor cohort.

The sample was run on an Illumina HiSeq 1500. TCRdb reran the public reads through fastp at Q25 and MiXCR, keeping productive beta chains. Under each unique CDR3 protein, matching rows form one entry showing the most common genes and DNA. The sample table contains roughly 230,000 distinct CDR3 sequences; only one count was recorded for more than 15% of them. Roughly half of the sample goes to the ten largest clones. The CDR3 contains 15 residues, cysteine and phenylalanine counted. Of the read, only the CDR3 DNA is kept; its 45 bases are in frame from base 1. V is pruned by 8 bases and J by 1 base, leaving 11 bases of the junction without a gene match.

The TCR sequence derives from a human donor in good health (CMV status not recorded). Some clones in this sample may be carry-over from other donors' samples. Sequencing used CD8+ T cells from PBMCs. Recombination linked TRBV12-3 or TRBV12-4 to TRBJ2-7; 7 middle bases align to TRBD1. The encoded CDR3 is CASGWAGTASYEQYF. The nucleotides are TGTGCCAGCGGGTGGGCCGGGACAGCTTCCTACGAGCAGTACTTC.